This T cell receptor (beta chain) was sequenced during a study of cytotoxic CD8 clonotypes in ibrutinib-treated CLL. Of note for this clone: The antigen is undetermined.

PBMCs that had been cryopreserved were the source of 2 to 2.5 micrograms of genomic DNA for TCR beta libraries. Trimming removed 2 bases from V and 4 bases from J, with 20 bases in between. There are 17 residues in the CDR3. Germline V CDR1 and CDR2: LGHNA, YSLEER. Study results and caveats: At baseline, clonality was higher than in age-matched healthy donors and correlated with CD8+ counts.

Sequencing was performed with immunoSEQ multiplex PCR; in TCRdb, only in-frame clones are kept and a portion is missing. The repertoire includes 300,000 or so clones, 67% of them detected once, and 6% to 6.5% sits in the top ten. The material sequenced was PBMCs, taken after 36 months of ibrutinib treatment. This sequence joins TRBV4-3 and TRBJ1-1; tentative D call: TRBD1 (5 bases). The TCR was taken from a human donor with chronic lymphocytic leukemia. The CDR3 spells CASSQRPPPGGITEAFF. The DNA for the CDR3 is TGCGCCAGCAGCCAACGACCCCCCCCCGGGGGGATCACTGAAGCTTTCTTT.